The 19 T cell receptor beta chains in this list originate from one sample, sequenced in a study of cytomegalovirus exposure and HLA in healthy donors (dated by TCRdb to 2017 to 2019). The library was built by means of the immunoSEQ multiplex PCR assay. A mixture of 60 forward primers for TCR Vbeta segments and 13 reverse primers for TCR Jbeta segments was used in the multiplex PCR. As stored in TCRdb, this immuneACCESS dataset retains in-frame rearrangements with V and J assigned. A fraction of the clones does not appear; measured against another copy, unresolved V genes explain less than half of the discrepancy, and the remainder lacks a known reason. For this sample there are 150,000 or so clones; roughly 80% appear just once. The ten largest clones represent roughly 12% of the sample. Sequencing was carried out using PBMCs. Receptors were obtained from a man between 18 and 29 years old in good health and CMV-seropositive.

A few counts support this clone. The CDR3 DNA reads TGTGCCAGCAGTCGCGAACGGGGTGGAGCTAGCACAGATACGCAGTATTTT. The encoded protein is CASSRERGGASTDTQYF. This chain connects TRBV28 to TRBJ2-3; D is possibly TRBD2 (5 bases). The V and J ends lost 5 bases and 0 bases respectively, with 18 bases between them. The CDR3 runs 17 residues. CDR1 is MDHEN and CDR2 is SYDVKM in the germline V gene.

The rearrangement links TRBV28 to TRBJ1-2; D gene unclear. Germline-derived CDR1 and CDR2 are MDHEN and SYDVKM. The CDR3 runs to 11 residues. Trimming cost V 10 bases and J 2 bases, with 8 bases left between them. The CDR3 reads CATRGNYGYTF. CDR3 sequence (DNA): TGTGCCACCCGGGGAAACTATGGCTACACCTTC.

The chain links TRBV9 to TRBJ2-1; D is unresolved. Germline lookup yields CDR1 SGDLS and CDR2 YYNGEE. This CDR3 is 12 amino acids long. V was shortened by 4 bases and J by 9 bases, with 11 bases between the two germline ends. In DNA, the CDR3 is TGTGCCAGCAGCCACGATATCGGTGAGCAGTTCTTC. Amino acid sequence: CASSHDIGEQFF.

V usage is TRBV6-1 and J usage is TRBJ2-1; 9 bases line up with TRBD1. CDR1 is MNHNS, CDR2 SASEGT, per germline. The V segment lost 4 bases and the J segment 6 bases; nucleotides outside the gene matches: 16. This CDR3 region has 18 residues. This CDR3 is CASSADYPIGTGRNEQFF. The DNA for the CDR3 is TGTGCCAGCAGTGCTGACTACCCCATCGGGACAGGGCGCAATGAGCAGTTCTTC.

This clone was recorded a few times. Here the CDR3 DNA reads TGTGCCACCAGCACCCGGAACAGGGTGAACACTGAAGCTTTCTTT. The encoded protein is CATSTRNRVNTEAFF. The rearrangement links TRBV15 to TRBJ1-1; D is possibly TRBD1 (6 bases). The CDR3 loop spans 15 amino acids. From germline, CDR1 is LNHNV and CDR2 YYDKDF (reference sequence). Trimming left V 4 bases short and J 0 bases short, with 12 bases between.

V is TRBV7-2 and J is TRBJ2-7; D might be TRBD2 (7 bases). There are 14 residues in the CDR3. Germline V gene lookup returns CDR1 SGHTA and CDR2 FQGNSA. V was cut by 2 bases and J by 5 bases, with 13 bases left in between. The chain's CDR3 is CASSLSLGGDEQYF. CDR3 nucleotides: TGTGCCAGCAGCTTAAGTTTAGGGGGGGACGAGCAGTACTTC.

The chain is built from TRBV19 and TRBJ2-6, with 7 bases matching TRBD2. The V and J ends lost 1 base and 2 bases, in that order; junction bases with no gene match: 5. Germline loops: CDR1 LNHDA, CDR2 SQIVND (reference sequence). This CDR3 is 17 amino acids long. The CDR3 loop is CASSIVVGRAGANVLTF. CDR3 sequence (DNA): TGTGCCAGTAGTATAGTAGTAGGGAGGGCTGGGGCCAACGTCCTGACTTTC. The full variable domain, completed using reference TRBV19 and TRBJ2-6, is DGGITQSPKYLFRKEGQNVTLSCEQNLNHDAMYWYRQDPGQGLRLIYYSQIVNDFQKGDIAEGYSVSREKKESFPLTVTSAQKNPTAFYLCASSIVVGRAGANVLTFGAGSRLTVL.

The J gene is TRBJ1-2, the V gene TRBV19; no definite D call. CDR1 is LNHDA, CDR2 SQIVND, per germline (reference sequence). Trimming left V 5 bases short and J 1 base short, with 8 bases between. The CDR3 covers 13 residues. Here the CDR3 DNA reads TGTGCCAGTAGTCGGGGTTTTAACTATGGCTACACCTTC. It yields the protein CASSRGFNYGYTF.

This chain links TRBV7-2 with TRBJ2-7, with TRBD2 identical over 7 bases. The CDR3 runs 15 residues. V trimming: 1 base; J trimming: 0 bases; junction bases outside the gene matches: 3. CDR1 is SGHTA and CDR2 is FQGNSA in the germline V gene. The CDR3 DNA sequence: TGTGCCAGCAGCTTAGAGGGACTACCCTCCTACGAGCAGTACTTC. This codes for CASSLEGLPSYEQYF.

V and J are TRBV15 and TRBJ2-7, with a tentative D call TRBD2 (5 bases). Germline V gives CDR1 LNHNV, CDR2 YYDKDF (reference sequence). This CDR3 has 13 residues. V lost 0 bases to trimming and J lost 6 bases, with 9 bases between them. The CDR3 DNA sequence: TGTGCCACCAGCAGAGATAACGAGGGCGAGCAGTACTTC. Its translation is CATSRDNEGEQYF.

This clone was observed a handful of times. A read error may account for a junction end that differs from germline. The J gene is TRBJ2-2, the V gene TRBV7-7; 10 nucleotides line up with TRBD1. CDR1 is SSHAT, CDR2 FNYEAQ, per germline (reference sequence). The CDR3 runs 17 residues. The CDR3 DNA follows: TGTGCTAGCAGCGAAGCTTGGGGGACAGGGGACACCGGGGAGCTGTTTTTT. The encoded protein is CASSEAWGTGDTGELFF.

Here the CDR3 reads CASGTSRGVNEQFF. The CDR3 DNA reads TGTGCCAGCGGAACTAGCAGGGGGGTCAATGAGCAGTTCTTC. The chain employs TRBV18 and TRBJ2-1, with D perhaps matching TRBD1 (7 bases). Trimming cost V 8 bases and J 6 bases, with 17 bases left between them. Germline CDR1 and CDR2: KGHSH and LQKENI. This CDR3 is 14 amino acids long.

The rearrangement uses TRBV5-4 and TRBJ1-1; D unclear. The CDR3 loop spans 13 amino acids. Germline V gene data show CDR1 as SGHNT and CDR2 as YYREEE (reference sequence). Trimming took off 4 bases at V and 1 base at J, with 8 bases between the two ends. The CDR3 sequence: CASSPGTNTEAFF. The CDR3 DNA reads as TGTGCCAGCAGCCCCGGTACGAACACTGAAGCTTTCTTT.

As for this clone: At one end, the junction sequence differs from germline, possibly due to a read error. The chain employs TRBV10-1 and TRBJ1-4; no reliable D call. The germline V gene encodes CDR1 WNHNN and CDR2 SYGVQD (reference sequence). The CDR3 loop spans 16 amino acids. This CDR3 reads CARSENRISTNEKLFF. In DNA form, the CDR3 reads TGCGCCCGCAGTGAGAACAGAATCAGCACTAATGAAAAACTGTTTTTT.

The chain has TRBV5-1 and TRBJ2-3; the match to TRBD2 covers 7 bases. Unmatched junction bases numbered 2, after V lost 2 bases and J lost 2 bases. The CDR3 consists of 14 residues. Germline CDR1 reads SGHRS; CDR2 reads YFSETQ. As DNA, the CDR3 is TGCGCCAGCAGCTTCGCGGGGGACACAGATACGCAGTATTTT. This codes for CASSFAGDTDTQYF.

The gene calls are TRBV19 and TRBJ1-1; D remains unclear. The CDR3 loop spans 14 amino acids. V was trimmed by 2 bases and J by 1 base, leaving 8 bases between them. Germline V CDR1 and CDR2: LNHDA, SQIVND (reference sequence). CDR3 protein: CASSIWEKNTEAFF. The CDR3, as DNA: TGTGCCAGTAGTATATGGGAGAAGAACACTGAAGCTTTCTTT.

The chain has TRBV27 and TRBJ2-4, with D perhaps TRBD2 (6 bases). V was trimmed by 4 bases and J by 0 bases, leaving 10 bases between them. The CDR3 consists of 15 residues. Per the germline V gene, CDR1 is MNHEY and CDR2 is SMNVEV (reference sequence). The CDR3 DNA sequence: TGTGCCAGCAGTTCGCGAGCGGGAGCCAAAAACATTCAGTACTTC. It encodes CASSSRAGAKNIQYF.

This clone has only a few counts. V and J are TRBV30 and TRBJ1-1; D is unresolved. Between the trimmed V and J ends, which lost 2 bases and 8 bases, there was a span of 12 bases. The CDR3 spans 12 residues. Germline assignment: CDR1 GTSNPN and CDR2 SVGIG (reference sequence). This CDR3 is CAWSLGGNEAFF. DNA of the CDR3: TGTGCCTGGAGTCTCGGCGGGAACGAAGCTTTCTTT.

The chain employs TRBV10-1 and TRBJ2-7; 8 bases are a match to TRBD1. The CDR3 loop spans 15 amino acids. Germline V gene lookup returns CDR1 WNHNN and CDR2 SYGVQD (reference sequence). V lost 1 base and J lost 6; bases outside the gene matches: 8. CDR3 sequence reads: CASSEYRTGSSEQYF. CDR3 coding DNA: TGCGCCAGCAGTGAGTATAGGACAGGGTCTAGCGAGCAGTACTTC.